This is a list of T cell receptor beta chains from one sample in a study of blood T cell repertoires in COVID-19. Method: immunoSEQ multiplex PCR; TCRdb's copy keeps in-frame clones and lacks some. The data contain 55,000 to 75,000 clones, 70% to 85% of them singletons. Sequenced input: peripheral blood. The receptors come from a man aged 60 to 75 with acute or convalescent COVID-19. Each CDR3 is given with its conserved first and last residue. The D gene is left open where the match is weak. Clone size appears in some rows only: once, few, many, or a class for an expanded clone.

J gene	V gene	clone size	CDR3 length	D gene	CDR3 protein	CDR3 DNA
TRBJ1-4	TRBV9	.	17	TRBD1	CASSPQPPTGVDEKLFF	TGTGCCAGCAGCCCCCAACCCCCGACAGGGGTAGATGAAAAACTGTTTTTT
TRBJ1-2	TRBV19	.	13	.	CASKDRLNYGYTF	TGTGCCAGTAAGGATAGACTCAACTATGGCTACACCTTC
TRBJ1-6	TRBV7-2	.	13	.	CASSLQGNSPLHF	TGTGCCAGCAGCCTACAGGGTAATTCACCCCTCCACTTT
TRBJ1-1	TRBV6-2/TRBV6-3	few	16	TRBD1	CASSYRTGPLNTEAFF	TGTGCCAGCAGTTACCGGACAGGGCCCTTGAACACTGAAGCTTTCTTT
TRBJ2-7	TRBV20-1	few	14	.	CSASSWALPGEQYF	TGCAGTGCTAGTTCCTGGGCCCTTCCGGGGGAGCAGTACTTC
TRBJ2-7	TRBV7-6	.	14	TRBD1	CASSSGTGGNEQYF	TGTGCCAGCAGCTCCGGGACAGGGGGAAACGAGCAGTACTTC
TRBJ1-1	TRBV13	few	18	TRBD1	CASSSYTSTGNMNTEAFF	TGTGCCAGCAGCTCTTATACATCGACAGGGAATATGAACACTGAAGCTTTCTTT
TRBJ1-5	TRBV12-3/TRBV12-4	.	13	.	CASSLKMSQPQHF	TGTGCCAGCAGTCTCAAAATGAGTCAGCCCCAGCATTTT
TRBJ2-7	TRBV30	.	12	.	CAWSVGGNEQYF	TGTGCCTGGTCCGTTGGAGGCAACGAGCAGTACTTC
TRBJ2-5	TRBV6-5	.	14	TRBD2	CASSKSGSLKTQYF	TGTGCCAGCAGTAAGAGCGGGAGTTTAAAGACCCAGTACTTC
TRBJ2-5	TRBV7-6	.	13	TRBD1	CASSKTGGETQYF	TGTGCCAGCAGCAAGACAGGGGGAGAGACCCAGTACTTC
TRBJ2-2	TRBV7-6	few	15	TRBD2	CASRSGTYNTGELFF	TGTGCCAGCAGGAGCGGGACCTACAACACCGGGGAGCTGTTTTTT
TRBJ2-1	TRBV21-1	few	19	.	CASSSRLAPSESSYNEQFF	TGTGCCAGCAGCAGTAGGCTAGCGCCTTCTGAGTCCTCCTACAATGAGCAGTTCTTC
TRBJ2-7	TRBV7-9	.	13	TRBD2	CASSTGRASEQYF	TGTGCCAGCAGCACCGGGAGGGCGTCCGAGCAGTACTTC
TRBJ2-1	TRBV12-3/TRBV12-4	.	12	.	CASSPLNNEQFF	TGTGCCAGCAGTCCACTTAACAATGAGCAGTTCTTC
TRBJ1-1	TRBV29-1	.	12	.	CSFGDMNTEAFF	TGCAGCTTTGGTGACATGAACACTGAAGCTTTCTTT
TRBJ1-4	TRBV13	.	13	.	CASSFGLREKLFF	TGTGCCAGCAGCTTTGGACTGCGGGAAAAACTGTTTTTT
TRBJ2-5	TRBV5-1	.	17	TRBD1	CASSLNIKSGGSRTQYF	TGCGCCAGCAGCTTGAATATAAAATCAGGGGGCTCTCGGACCCAGTACTTC
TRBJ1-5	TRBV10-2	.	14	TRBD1	CASSESGGRQPQHF	TGCGCCAGCAGTGAATCAGGGGGCCGTCAGCCCCAGCATTTT
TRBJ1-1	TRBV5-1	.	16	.	CASSLVAGHGNTEAFF	TGCGCCAGCAGCTTGGTGGCAGGGCACGGGAACACTGAAGCTTTCTTT
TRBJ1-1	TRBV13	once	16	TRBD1	CASSPTGDVVYTEAFF	TGTGCCAGCAGCCCTACAGGGGATGTGGTGTACACTGAAGCTTTCTTT
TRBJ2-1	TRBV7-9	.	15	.	CASNPLGSSYNEQFF	TGTGCCAGCAACCCGCTAGGTAGCTCCTACAATGAGCAGTTCTTC
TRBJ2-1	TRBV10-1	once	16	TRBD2	CASSESTSGGYNEQFF	TGCGCCAGCAGTGAGTCTACTAGCGGGGGGTACAATGAGCAGTTCTTC
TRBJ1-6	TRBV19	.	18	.	CASSIDRFRRAMNSPLHF	TGTGCCAGTAGTATAGATAGATTCAGGCGGGCGATGAATTCACCCCTCCACTTT